These 10 T cell receptor beta chains originate from one sample sequenced in a study of T-cell memory formation after mild COVID-19. TCRdb independently ran MiXCR on the 5' RACE reads; one entry per CDR3 protein. The sample has about 410,000 distinct CDR3 sequences; about 25% are singletons. The sequencing input was PBMCs or a T cell subset sorted from them (not recorded which). The receptors originated from an adult woman who had mild COVID-19 (a few samples of this study predate the infection). Cell type and time point are not known.

V usage is TRBV7-2 and J usage is TRBJ2-1; D gene uncertain. Germline CDR1 SGHTA, CDR2 FQGNSA. Trimming stripped 4 bases from V and 0 bases from J, with 13 bases between. There are 16 residues in the CDR3. The CDR3 nucleotides are TGTGCCAGCAGCTCCCTGGGGTGGAACTCCTACAATGAGCAGTTCTTC. Protein sequence: CASSSLGWNSYNEQFF.

This clonotype was found once. The CDR3 DNA is TGTGCCATCAGTGAGTCAAGAGGTCCCTACGAGCAGTACTTC. It encodes CAISESRGPYEQYF. The V gene is TRBV10-3, the J gene TRBJ2-7, with D uncertain. From germline, CDR1 is ENHRY and CDR2 SYGVKD. Trimming cost V 0 bases and J 2 bases, with 8 bases left between them. This CDR3 spans 14 amino acids.

This clonotype was detected a few times. CDR3: CAISVSGEDGYTF. The CDR3 DNA sequence: TGTGCCATCAGTGTGTCTGGGGAAGATGGCTACACCTTC. The chain is built from TRBV10-3 and TRBJ1-2; unclear D gene. The CDR3 contains 13 residues. V was shortened by 4 bases and J by 6 bases, with 12 bases between the two germline ends. The V gene's germline CDR1 is ENHRY and CDR2 SYGVKD.

This clonotype has just a few counts. V is TRBV6-5 and J is TRBJ2-7; the D call may be TRBD1 or TRBD2 (7 bases each). This CDR3 comprises 15 residues. The germline CDR1 and CDR2 sequences are MNHEY and SVGAGI. V was pared by 2 bases and J by 3 bases, with 14 bases between. CDR3 amino acids: CASSYRQGGNYEQYF. CDR3 in DNA: TGTGCCAGCAGTTACAGACAGGGAGGGAACTACGAGCAGTACTTC.

The chain has TRBV19 and TRBJ2-3; possibly TRBD2 for D (6 bases). Trimming pared 6 bases from V and 5 bases from J, leaving 18 bases between. Germline CDR1 reads LNHDA; CDR2 reads SQIVND (reference sequence). The CDR3 sequence is 15 residues long. As DNA, the CDR3 is TGTGCCAGTAGCGAAGACGGGGGTCCGCAAGATACGCAGTATTTT. Its translation is CASSEDGGPQDTQYF.

The chain recombines TRBV6-5 with TRBJ2-7; TRBD1 matches at 7 bases. Germline-derived CDR1 and CDR2 are MNHEY and SVGAGI. V dropped 5 bases and J dropped 3; count of bases not matched to a gene: 7. The CDR3 covers 14 residues. The CDR3 nucleotides are TGTGCCAGCAGTGCCCCGGGACAGTACTACGAGCAGTACTTC. It translates to CASSAPGQYYEQYF.

The J gene is TRBJ2-3, the V gene TRBV7-9; 8 bases line up with TRBD2. This CDR3 region has 17 residues. The V gene end was trimmed by 6 bases and the J gene end by 2 bases; junction bases not matched to a gene: 13. Germline CDR1 is SEHNR and CDR2 is FQNEAQ (reference sequence). In DNA form, the CDR3 reads TGTGCCAGCAGTCCTCCGGGAGGGGGAACACCCACAGATACGCAGTATTTT. This sequence encodes CASSPPGGGTPTDTQYF. The full variable domain, rest sourced from reference TRBV7-9 and TRBJ2-3, is DTGVSQNPRHKITKRGQNVTFRCDPISEHNRLYWYRQTLGQGPEFLTYFQNEAQLEKSRLLSDRFSAERPKGSFSTLEIQRTEQGDSAMYLCASSPPGGGTPTDTQYFGPGTRLTVL.

The chain uses TRBV7-2 and TRBJ2-5; perhaps TRBD2 as D (5 bases). This CDR3 has 12 amino acids. V was cut by 1 base and J by 13 bases, with 13 bases left in between. Germline CDR1 SGHTA, CDR2 FQGNSA. The DNA of the CDR3 is TGTGCCAGCAGCTTAGGTGGGAGACCACCGTACTTC. Protein sequence: CASSLGGRPPYF.

The genes are TRBV9 and TRBJ1-1, with D hard to call. The CDR3 sequence is 13 residues long. CDR1 and CDR2 (germline): SGDLS, YYNGEE. Between the trimmed V and J ends, which lost 0 bases and 5 bases, there was a span of 8 bases. Here the CDR3 reads CASSVEAGTEAFF. The CDR3 coding sequence is TGTGCCAGCAGCGTAGAGGCGGGGACTGAAGCTTTCTTT.

The gene calls are TRBV24-1 and TRBJ2-7; D uncertain. The CDR3 has 15 amino acids. V was clipped by 2 bases and J by 6 bases, with 16 bases between them. CDR1 and CDR2 (germline): KGHDR, SFDVKD. In DNA, the CDR3 is TGTGCCACCAGTGATTCTCAGATCACGCACGGCGAGCAGTACTTC. Its protein product is CATSDSQITHGEQYF.